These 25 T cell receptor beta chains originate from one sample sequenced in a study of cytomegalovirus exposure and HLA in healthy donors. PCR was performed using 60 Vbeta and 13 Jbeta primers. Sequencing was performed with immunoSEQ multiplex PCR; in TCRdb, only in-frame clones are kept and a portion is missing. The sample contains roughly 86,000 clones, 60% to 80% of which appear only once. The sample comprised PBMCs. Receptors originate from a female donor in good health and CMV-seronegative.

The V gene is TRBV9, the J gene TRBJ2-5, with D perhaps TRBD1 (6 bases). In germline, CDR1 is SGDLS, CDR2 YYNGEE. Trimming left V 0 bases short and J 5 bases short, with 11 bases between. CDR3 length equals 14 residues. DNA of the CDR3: TGTGCCAGCAGCGTAGCCCCAGGGGTGGAGACCCAGTACTTC. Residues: CASSVAPGVETQYF.

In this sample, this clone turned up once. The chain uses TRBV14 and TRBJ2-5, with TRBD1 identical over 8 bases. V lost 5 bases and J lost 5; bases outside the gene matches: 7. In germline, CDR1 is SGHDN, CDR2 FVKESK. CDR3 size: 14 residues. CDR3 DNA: TGTGCCAGCAGCGATCGGACAGGGTGCGAGACCCAGTACTTC. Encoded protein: CASSDRTGCETQYF.

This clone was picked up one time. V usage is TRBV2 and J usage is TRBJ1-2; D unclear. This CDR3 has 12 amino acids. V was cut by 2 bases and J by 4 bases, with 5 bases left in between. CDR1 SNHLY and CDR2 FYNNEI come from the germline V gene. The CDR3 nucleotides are TGTGCCAGCAGTGAAAGGAGCTATGGCTACACCTTC. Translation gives CASSERSYGYTF.

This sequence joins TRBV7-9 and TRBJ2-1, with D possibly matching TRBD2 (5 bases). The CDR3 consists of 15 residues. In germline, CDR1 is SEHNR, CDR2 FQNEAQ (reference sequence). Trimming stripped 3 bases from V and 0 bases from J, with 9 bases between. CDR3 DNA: TGTGCCAGCAGCTTCGGGGTTAGCTCCTACAATGAGCAGTTCTTC. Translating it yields CASSFGVSSYNEQFF.

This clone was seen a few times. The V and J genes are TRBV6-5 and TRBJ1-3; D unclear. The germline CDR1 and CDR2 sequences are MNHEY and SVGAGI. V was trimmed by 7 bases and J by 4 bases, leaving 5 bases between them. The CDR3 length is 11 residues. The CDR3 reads CASILGNTIYF. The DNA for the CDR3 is TGTGCCAGCATTTTAGGAAACACCATATATTTT.

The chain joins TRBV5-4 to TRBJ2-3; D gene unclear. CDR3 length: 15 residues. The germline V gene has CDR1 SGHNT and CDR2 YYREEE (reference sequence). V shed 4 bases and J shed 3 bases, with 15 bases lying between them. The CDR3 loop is CASSLKLADTDTQYF. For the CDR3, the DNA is TGTGCCAGCAGCCTAAAACTCGCGGATACAGATACGCAGTATTTT.

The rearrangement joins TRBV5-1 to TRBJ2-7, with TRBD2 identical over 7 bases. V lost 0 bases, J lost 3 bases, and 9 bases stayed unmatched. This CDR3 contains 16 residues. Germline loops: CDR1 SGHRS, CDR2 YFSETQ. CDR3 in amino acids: CASSLAVAGPNYEQYF. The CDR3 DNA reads TGCGCCAGCAGCTTGGCCGTAGCGGGTCCGAACTACGAGCAGTACTTC.

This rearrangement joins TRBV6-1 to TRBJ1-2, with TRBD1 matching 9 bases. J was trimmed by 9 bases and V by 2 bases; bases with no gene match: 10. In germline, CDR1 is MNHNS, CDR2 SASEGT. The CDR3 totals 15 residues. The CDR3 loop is CASSEQTGGFISYTF. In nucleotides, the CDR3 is TGTGCCAGCAGTGAACAGACAGGGGGGTTTATCAGCTACACCTTC.

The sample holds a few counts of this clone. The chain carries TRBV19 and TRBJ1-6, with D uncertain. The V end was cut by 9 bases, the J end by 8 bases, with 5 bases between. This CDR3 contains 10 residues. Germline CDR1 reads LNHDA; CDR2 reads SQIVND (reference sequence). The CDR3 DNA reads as TGTGCCAGGAGGGATTCACCCCTCCACTTT. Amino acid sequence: CARRDSPLHF.

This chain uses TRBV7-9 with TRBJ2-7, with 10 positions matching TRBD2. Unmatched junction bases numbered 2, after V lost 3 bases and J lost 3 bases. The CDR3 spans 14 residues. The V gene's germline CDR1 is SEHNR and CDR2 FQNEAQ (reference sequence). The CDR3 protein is CASSFGLADYEQYF. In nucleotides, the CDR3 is TGTGCCAGCAGCTTTGGACTAGCGGACTACGAGCAGTACTTC.

The CDR3 region is CASSRRDRINSPLHF. The CDR3 bases are TGTGCCAGCAGTCGTCGGGACAGAATCAATTCACCCCTCCACTTT. J is TRBJ1-6 and V is TRBV25-1, with 7 nucleotides matching TRBD1. The CDR3 covers 15 residues. The V gene's germline CDR1 is MGHDK and CDR2 SYGVNS. The trim removed 5 bases at V and 7 bases at J, leaving 8 bases unmatched.

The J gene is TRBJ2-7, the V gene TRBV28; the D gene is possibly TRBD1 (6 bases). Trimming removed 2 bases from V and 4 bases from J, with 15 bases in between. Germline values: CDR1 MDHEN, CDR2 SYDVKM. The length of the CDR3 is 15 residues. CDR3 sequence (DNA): TGTGCCAGCAGTTTAATCGGCAGGGGTAGGTACGAGCAGTACTTC. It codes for CASSLIGRGRYEQYF.

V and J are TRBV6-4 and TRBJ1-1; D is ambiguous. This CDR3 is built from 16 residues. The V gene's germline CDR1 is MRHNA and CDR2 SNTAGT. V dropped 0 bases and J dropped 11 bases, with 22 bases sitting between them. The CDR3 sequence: CASSDSPTLGRGRAFF. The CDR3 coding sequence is TGTGCCAGCAGTGACTCCCCGACCCTAGGGCGTGGGAGGGCTTTCTTT.

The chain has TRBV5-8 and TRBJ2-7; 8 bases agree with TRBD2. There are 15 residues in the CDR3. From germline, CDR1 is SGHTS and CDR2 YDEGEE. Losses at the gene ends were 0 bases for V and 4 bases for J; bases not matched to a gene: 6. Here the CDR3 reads CASSLEASGGYEQYF. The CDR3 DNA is TGTGCCAGCAGCTTGGAGGCCAGCGGGGGTTACGAGCAGTACTTC.

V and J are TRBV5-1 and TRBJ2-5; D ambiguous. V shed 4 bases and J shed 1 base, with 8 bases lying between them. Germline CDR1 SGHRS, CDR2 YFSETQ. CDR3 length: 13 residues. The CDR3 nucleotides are TGCGCCAGCAGCCCGTTGGCCCAAGAGACCCAGTACTTC. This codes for CASSPLAQETQYF.

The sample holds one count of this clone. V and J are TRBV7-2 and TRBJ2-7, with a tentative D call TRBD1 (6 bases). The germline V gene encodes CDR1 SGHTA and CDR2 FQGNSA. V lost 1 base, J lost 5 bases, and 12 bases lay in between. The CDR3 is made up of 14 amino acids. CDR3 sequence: CASSLGTGSDEQYF. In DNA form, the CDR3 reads TGTGCCAGCAGCTTAGGCACAGGGTCCGACGAGCAGTACTTC. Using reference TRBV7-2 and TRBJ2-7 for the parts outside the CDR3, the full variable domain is GAGVSQSPSNKVTEKGKDVELRCDPISGHTALYWYRQSLGQGLEFLIYFQGNSAPDKSGLPSDRFSAERTGGSVSTLTIQRTQQEDSAVYLCASSLGTGSDEQYFGPGTRLTVT.

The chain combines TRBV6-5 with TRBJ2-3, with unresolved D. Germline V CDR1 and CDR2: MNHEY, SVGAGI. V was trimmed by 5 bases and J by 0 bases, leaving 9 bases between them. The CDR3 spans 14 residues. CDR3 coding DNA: TGTGCCAGCAGTCCTCTAGAAAGCACAGATACGCAGTATTTT. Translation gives CASSPLESTDTQYF.

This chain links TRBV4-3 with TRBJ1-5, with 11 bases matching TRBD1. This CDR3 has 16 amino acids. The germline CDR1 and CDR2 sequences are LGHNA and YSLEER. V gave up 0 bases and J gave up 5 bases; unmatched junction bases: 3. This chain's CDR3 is CASSQDRTGGDQPQHF. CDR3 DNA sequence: TGCGCCAGCAGCCAAGATAGGACAGGGGGCGATCAGCCCCAGCATTTT.

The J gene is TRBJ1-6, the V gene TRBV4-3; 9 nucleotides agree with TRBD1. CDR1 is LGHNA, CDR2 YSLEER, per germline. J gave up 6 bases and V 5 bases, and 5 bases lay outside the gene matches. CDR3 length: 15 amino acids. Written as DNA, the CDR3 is TGCGCCAGCAGCGCCCGGGACAGGGTTAATTCACCCCTCCACTTT. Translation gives CASSARDRVNSPLHF.

This CDR3 reads CASSPTGLAGGLSEQYF. The CDR3 DNA reads TGCGCCAGCAGCCCTACCGGACTAGCGGGGGGGCTTTCCGAGCAGTACTTC. V usage is TRBV5-1 and J usage is TRBJ2-7, with 15 bases identical to TRBD2. The CDR3 is 17 residues long. J lost 6 bases, V lost 4 bases, and 11 bases had no gene match. Germline V CDR1 and CDR2: SGHRS, YFSETQ.

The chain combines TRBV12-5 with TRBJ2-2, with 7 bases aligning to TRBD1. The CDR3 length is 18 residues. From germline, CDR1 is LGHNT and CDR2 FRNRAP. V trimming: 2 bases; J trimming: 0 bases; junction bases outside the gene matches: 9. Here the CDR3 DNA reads TGTGCTAGTGGTTTGAGCTCCCGGACAGGCCCGAACACCGGGGAGCTGTTTTTT. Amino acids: CASGLSSRTGPNTGELFF.

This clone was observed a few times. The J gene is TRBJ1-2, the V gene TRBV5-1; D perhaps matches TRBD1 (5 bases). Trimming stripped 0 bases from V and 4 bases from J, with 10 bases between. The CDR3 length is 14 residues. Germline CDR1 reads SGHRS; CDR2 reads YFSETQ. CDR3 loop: CASSLGQGAYGYTF. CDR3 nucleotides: TGCGCCAGCAGCTTGGGTCAGGGTGCCTATGGCTACACCTTC.

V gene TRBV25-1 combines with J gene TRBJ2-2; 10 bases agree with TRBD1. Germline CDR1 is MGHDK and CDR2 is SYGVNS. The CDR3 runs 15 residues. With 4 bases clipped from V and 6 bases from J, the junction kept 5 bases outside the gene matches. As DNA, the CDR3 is TGTGCCAGCAGTGGGCGACAGGGGGCCGCCGGGGAGCTGTTTTTT. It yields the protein CASSGRQGAAGELFF.

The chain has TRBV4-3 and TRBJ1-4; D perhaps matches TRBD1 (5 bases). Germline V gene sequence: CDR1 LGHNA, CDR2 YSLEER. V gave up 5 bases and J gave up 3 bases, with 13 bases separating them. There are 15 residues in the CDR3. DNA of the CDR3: TGCGCCAGCAGCGCACAGGTCCTTCCTAATGAAAAACTGTTTTTT. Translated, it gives CASSAQVLPNEKLFF.

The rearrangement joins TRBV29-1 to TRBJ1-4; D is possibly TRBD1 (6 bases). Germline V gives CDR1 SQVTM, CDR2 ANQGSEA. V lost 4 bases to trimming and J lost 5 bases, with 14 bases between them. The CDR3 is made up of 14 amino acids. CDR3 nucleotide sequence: TGCAGCGTTGGTGGGGGCCGGAGAAATGAAAAACTGTTTTTT. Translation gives CSVGGGRRNEKLFF.